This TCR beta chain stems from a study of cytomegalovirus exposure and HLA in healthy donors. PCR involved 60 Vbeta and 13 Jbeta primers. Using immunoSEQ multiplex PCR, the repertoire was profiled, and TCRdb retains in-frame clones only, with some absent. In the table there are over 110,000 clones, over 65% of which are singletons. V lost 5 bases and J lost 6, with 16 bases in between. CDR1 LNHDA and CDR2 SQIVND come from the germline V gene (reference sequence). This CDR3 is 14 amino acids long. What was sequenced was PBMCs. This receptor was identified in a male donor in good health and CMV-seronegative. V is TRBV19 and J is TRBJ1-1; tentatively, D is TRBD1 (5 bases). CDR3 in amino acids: CASSFREGWAEAFF. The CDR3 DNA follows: TGTGCCAGTAGTTTCAGGGAAGGATGGGCTGAAGCTTTCTTT.